This TCR beta chain was observed in a study of long-term antiretroviral therapy in people with HIV. This CDR3 comprises 15 residues. V was clipped by 0 bases and J by 6 bases, with 12 bases between them. The V gene's germline CDR1 is SNHLY and CDR2 FYNNEI. The assay used was immunoSEQ (version v3.0), run at survey level. Assay: immunoSEQ multiplex PCR; the TCRdb copy retains only in-frame clones and omits some. The repertoire holds about 22,000 clones, with roughly 80% as singletons. This specimen consisted of unsorted PBMCs, obtained 1.6 years after starting antiretroviral therapy. This clonotype originated in a middle-aged man with HIV. The J gene is TRBJ1-5, the V gene TRBV2, with TRBD1 as a possible D gene (5 bases). This CDR3 reads CASSEALGRAQPQHF. DNA for the CDR3: TGTGCCAGCAGTGAAGCGCTTGGCAGGGCTCAGCCCCAGCATTTT.